The TCR beta chain under discussion was sequenced for a study of cytomegalovirus exposure and HLA in healthy donors. The PCR employed 60 Vbeta primers together with 13 Jbeta primers. Using immunoSEQ multiplex PCR, the repertoire was profiled, and TCRdb retains in-frame clones only, with some absent. The table includes 160,000 or so clones, around 74% detected once. Germline loops: CDR1 ENHRY, CDR2 SYGVKD. With 6 bases removed from V and 2 bases from J, the gap between germline ends came to 10 bases. This CDR3 spans 13 amino acids. This clonotype originated in a female donor in good health and CMV-seronegative. Sequencing input: PBMCs. The chain recombines TRBV10-3 with TRBJ2-5; D may be TRBD1 (6 bases). CDR3 in amino acids: CAISRTAQETQYF. The CDR3 DNA is TGTGCCATCAGCCGGACAGCGCAAGAGACCCAGTACTTC.